There are many counts of the clone carrying this T cell receptor beta chain. CDR3 length equals 17 residues. Germline CDR1 and CDR2: LGHNA and YNFKEQ. V was pared by 0 bases and J by 8 bases, with 14 bases of the junction left unmatched. This specimen comes from a study of T-cell reconstitution after alpha-beta-depleted transplantation in children. Unique molecular identifiers were used in preparing the TCRbeta library. TCRdb used MiXCR to reprocess the PCR reads, holding one entry per CDR3 protein. The sample yields over 450,000 distinct CDR3 sequences, approximately 10% seen once. The origin of this receptor is a child younger than 10 with inherited bone marrow failure, due to receive a stem cell transplant. The J gene is TRBJ1-2, the V gene TRBV4-2; 8 nucleotides align to TRBD1. The source material was PBMCs, sampled before TCRalphabeta/CD19-depleted stem cell transplant. CDR3 region: CASSQDPLGQGGNGYTF. DNA for the CDR3: TGTGCCAGCAGCCAAGACCCCCTCGGACAGGGTGGGAACGGCTACACCTTC.